The text below deals with one T cell receptor (beta chain). Its antigen is currently unknown. This sample is part of a study of T cell responses to AZD1222 COVID-19 vaccine. Repertoires were generated with immunoSEQ multiplex PCR, while TCRdb's copy carries only in-frame clones and drops some. The profile shows about 100,000 clones, around 94% of them singletons. Study observations and caveats: The CD4 TCRs associated with vaccination extended across spike and predominated at 160-218 and 743-854. Clonal diversity was possibly underestimated; the donors were predominantly white British and more often female. Spike-specific TCRs gained breadth and depth after people received two AZD1222 doses. Targets within unmutated variant regions were reportedly found for nearly half of spike-specific TCRs.

Trimming at V came to 4 bases and at J to 7 bases, leaving 14 bases not matched to a gene. From germline, CDR1 is MNHNS and CDR2 SASEGT. This CDR3 is built from 17 residues. The sequence derives from an adult in good health. The specimen was peripheral blood, collected on day 0 of AZD1222 vaccination. The genes are TRBV6-1 and TRBJ1-5; TRBD1 matches 9 bases. CDR3 loop: CASSADRVGQGNQPQHF. In nucleotides, the CDR3 is TGTGCCAGCAGTGCAGACCGAGTGGGACAGGGAAACCAGCCCCAGCATTTT.